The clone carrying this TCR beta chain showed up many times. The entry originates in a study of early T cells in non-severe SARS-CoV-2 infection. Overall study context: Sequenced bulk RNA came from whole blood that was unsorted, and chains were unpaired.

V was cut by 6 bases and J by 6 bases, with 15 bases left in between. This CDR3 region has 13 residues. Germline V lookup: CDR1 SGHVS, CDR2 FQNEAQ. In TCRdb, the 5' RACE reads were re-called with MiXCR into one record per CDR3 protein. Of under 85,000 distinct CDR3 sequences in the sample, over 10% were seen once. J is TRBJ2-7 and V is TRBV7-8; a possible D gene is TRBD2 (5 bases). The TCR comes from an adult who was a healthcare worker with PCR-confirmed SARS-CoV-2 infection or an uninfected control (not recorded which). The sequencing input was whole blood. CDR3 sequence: CASRTAGLGEQYF. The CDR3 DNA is TGTGCCAGCAGAACGGCGGGTTTGGGCGAGCAGTACTTC.